The clone carrying this TCR beta chain has ten or more counts. Its specificity is not known. A marrow graft followed busulfan-fludarabine conditioning, with cyclophosphamide on days +3 and +4. This record belongs to a study of T cells after posttransplantation cyclophosphamide. The data were produced by immunoSEQ multiplex PCR, yet TCRdb's version contains in-frame clones alone and is incomplete. The profile covers 10,000 to 12,000 clones, none occurring a single time. Whole-study findings and limits: TRB overlap between skin or GI tissue T cells and blood was limited. Recipient CMV seropositivity and CMV reactivation strongly tracked TRB clonality.

The J segment lost 6 bases and the V segment lost 5 bases, leaving 7 bases of the junction unmatched. The length of the CDR3 is 15 residues. Looked up from germline, CDR1 is MNHEY and CDR2 is SVGAGI. The receptor was isolated from a female patient aged 35-55 years who received an allogeneic stem cell transplant from a related donor, was CMV-positive, and had no GVHD. A subset of T cells may come from the graft donor. Here the sequenced sample was PBMCs, taken after allogeneic stem cell transplant with posttransplant cyclophosphamide. V is TRBV6-5 and J is TRBJ1-6; 7 nucleotides match TRBD1. The CDR3 sequence: CASSATGTVNSPLHF. In DNA, the CDR3 is TGTGCCAGCAGTGCTACCGGGACAGTTAATTCACCCCTCCACTTT.